The 19 T cell receptor beta chains given below trace back to one sample, sequenced in a study of blood T cell repertoires in COVID-19. Data came from immunoSEQ multiplex PCR; TCRdb stores just in-frame clones and leaves some out. The sample shows over 250,000 clones, 84% of them seen only once. Input material: peripheral blood. The receptors derive from a human donor with COVID-19, enrolled during active disease. The donor label of this sample is uncertain.

The chain has TRBV7-3 and TRBJ2-1; 9 nucleotides match TRBD2. This CDR3 is 15 amino acids long. J lost 10 bases, V lost 1 base, and 8 bases had no gene match. Germline V gene sequence: CDR1 SGHTA, CDR2 FQGTGA. The DNA for the CDR3 is TGTGCCAGCAGCTTAATAGGCGGGAGGGCCGGAGAGCAGTTCTTC. Its protein is CASSLIGGRAGEQFF.

The CDR3 DNA sequence: TGTGCCAGCAGCATACCCCCAGAACCAGTCTCCTACGAGCAGTACTTC. It yields the protein CASSIPPEPVSYEQYF. The V call is TRBV21-1, the J call TRBJ2-7; the table assigns TRBD1, which was not confirmed against the DNA. TRBV21-1 is annotated as a pseudogene. The CDR3 has 16 amino acids.

The CDR3 is CASRIAGQYSNQPQHF. In nucleotides, the CDR3 is TGTGCCAGCAGAATCGCGGGACAGTATAGCAATCAGCCCCAGCATTTT. The V gene is TRBV28, the J gene TRBJ1-5; 7 nucleotides agree with TRBD1. The CDR3 runs to 16 residues. Germline CDR1 MDHEN, CDR2 SYDVKM. V trimming: 6 bases; J trimming: 0 bases; junction bases outside the gene matches: 8.

The CDR3 nucleotides read TGTGCCAGCAGTTTCATAGCGGGAGGGCCGGGTGAGCAGTACTTC. Its translation: CASSFIAGGPGEQYF. The rearrangement uses TRBV28 and TRBJ2-7; TRBD2 aligns across 11 bases. V was pared by 3 bases and J by 7 bases, with 8 bases of the junction left unmatched. The germline CDR1 and CDR2 sequences are MDHEN and SYDVKM. CDR3 length: 15 residues.

This rearrangement joins TRBV19 to TRBJ2-5; 7 bases match TRBD2. Germline values: CDR1 LNHDA, CDR2 SQIVND (reference sequence). J gave up 4 bases and V 2 bases, and 13 bases lay outside the gene matches. This CDR3 contains 17 residues. The DNA for the CDR3 is TGTGCCAGTAGTATACGTCCTAGCGGTCGCCCATTAGAGACCCAGTACTTC. It codes for CASSIRPSGRPLETQYF.

This rearrangement joins TRBV19 to TRBJ1-5; TRBD1 aligns across 12 bases. V shed 6 bases and J 2 bases; nucleotides not matched to a gene: 5. The CDR3 totals 16 residues. Germline values: CDR1 LNHDA, CDR2 SQIVND (reference sequence). For the CDR3, the DNA is TGTGCCAGTAGCACCGGGACAGGGGGCCGCAATCAGCCCCAGCATTTT. Translated: CASSTGTGGRNQPQHF. Full variable domain (outside the CDR3, taken from reference TRBV19 and TRBJ1-5): DGGITQSPKYLFRKEGQNVTLSCEQNLNHDAMYWYRQDPGQGLRLIYYSQIVNDFQKGDIAEGYSVSREKKESFPLTVTSAQKNPTAFYLCASSTGTGGRNQPQHFGDGTRLSIL.

This rearrangement joins TRBV7-3 to TRBJ2-7, with 7 nucleotides matching TRBD1. V was clipped by 2 bases and J by 6 bases; unmatched bases: 7. The CDR3 spans 14 residues. From germline, CDR1 is SGHTA and CDR2 FQGTGA. For the CDR3, the DNA is TGTGCCAGCAGCTTACGGGACAGACAAACCGAGCAGTACTTC. Protein product: CASSLRDRQTEQYF.

The chain employs TRBV28 and TRBJ2-1, with no clear D. Trimming took off 3 bases at V and 0 bases at J, with 15 bases between the two ends. Germline V gene lookup returns CDR1 MDHEN and CDR2 SYDVKM. The CDR3 extends over 17 amino acids. CDR3 residues: CASSLTLVSLSYNEQFF. The CDR3 DNA reads as TGTGCCAGCAGTTTGACATTGGTCAGCCTCTCCTACAATGAGCAGTTCTTC.

The chain carries TRBV2 and TRBJ2-5, with D tentatively TRBD1 (6 bases). V lost 3 bases and J lost 2, with 10 bases in between. Germline CDR1 SNHLY, CDR2 FYNNEI. CDR3 length equals 14 residues. The CDR3 region has the DNA TGTGCCAGCAGTGATTGGACAGAACAAGAGACCCAGTACTTC. Protein: CASSDWTEQETQYF.

The rearrangement joins TRBV19 to TRBJ1-2, with D unresolved. V was pared by 8 bases and J by 4 bases, with 11 bases between. CDR3 length: 12 amino acids. Germline V gene data show CDR1 as LNHDA and CDR2 as SQIVND (reference sequence). For the CDR3, the DNA is TGTGCCAGTGCGTTTTCGGGCTATGGCTACACCTTC. The encoded protein is CASAFSGYGYTF.

This chain uses TRBV7-3 with TRBJ1-6; 7 bases are a match to TRBD1. The V gene's germline CDR1 is SGHTA and CDR2 FQGTGA. V shed 6 bases and J 7 bases; nucleotides not matched to a gene: 9. This CDR3 is 15 amino acids long. CDR3 amino acids: CASRLTGTVNSPLHF. CDR3 DNA: TGTGCCAGCAGGCTAACCGGGACAGTGAATTCACCCCTCCACTTT.

V usage is TRBV19 and J usage is TRBJ2-7, with 14 nucleotides matching TRBD2. CDR1 is LNHDA and CDR2 is SQIVND in the germline V gene (reference sequence). The CDR3 extends over 17 amino acids. V shed 4 bases, J shed 10 bases, and the junction held 15 bases outside the gene matches. This CDR3 reads CASSTLSRTSGRQYQYF. In nucleotides, the CDR3 is TGTGCCAGTAGTACCCTCTCAAGGACTAGCGGGAGGCAATACCAGTACTTC.

The chain recombines TRBV6-5 with TRBJ1-6; D perhaps matches TRBD1 (5 bases). Germline CDR1 MNHEY, CDR2 SVGAGI. The CDR3 length is 15 residues. V shed 6 bases and J shed 9 bases, with 18 bases lying between them. The CDR3 is CASRIGLGQVSPLHF. As DNA, the CDR3 is TGTGCCAGCAGGATTGGGTTGGGGCAGGTTTCACCCCTCCACTTT.

The chain employs TRBV10-3 and TRBJ1-2, with 7 bases that match TRBD1. Germline CDR1 ENHRY, CDR2 SYGVKD. V shed 3 bases and J 10 bases; nucleotides not matched to a gene: 8. The CDR3 is 13 amino acids. The CDR3 protein is CAISDADQGDYTF. The CDR3, as DNA: TGTGCCATCAGTGACGCGGACCAGGGGGACTACACCTTC.

V and J are TRBV5-8 and TRBJ2-7, with TRBD1 matching over 7 bases. The germline CDR1 and CDR2 sequences are SGHTS and YDEGEE. The CDR3 is 17 residues long. The trim removed 4 bases at V and 2 bases at J, leaving 15 bases unmatched. CDR3 coding DNA: TGTGCCAGCAGCCGAAGGGGATCGGCAGGGGGTACCTACGAGCAGTACTTC. Its protein product is CASSRRGSAGGTYEQYF. The complete variable domain, with remaining parts taken from reference TRBV5-8 and TRBJ2-7, reads EAGVTQSPTHLIKTRGQQATLRCSPISGHTSVYWYQQALGLGLQFLLWYDEGEERNRGNFPPRFSGRQFPNYSSELNVNALELEDSALYLCASSRRGSAGGTYEQYFGPGTRLTVT.

The genes are TRBV5-1 and TRBJ2-7; the match to TRBD1 covers 9 bases. Germline assignment: CDR1 SGHRS and CDR2 YFSETQ. V was clipped by 3 bases and J by 6 bases; unmatched bases: 7. The CDR3 has 14 residues. This chain's CDR3 is CASSYDRGNGEQYF. CDR3 nucleotide sequence: TGCGCCAGCAGCTACGACAGGGGGAACGGCGAGCAGTACTTC. Using reference TRBV5-1 and TRBJ2-7 for the parts outside the CDR3, the full variable domain is KAGVTQTPRYLIKTRGQQVTLSCSPISGHRSVSWYQQTPGQGLQFLFEYFSETQRNKGNFPGRFSGRQFSNSRSEMNVSTLELGDSALYLCASSYDRGNGEQYFGPGTRLTVT.

The table lists this clone with a few counts. CDR3 protein: CASSYSGRPEAFF. The CDR3 bases are TGTGCCAGCAGTTACTCGGGCCGACCCGAAGCTTTCTTT. The J gene is TRBJ1-1, the V gene TRBV6-6; the D is unclear. Trimming stripped 0 bases from V and 8 bases from J, with 10 bases between. The CDR3 covers 13 residues. From germline, CDR1 is MNHNY and CDR2 SVGAGI (reference sequence).

V usage is TRBV6-5 and J usage is TRBJ2-3, with D maybe TRBD2 (6 bases). This CDR3 is built from 14 residues. The germline CDR1 and CDR2 sequences are MNHEY and SVGAGI. The CDR3 DNA is TGTGCACTCCGTAGGAGGGGAAGTGCAGATACGCAGTATTTT. Its translation is CALRRRGSADTQYF.

The chain combines TRBV5-4 with TRBJ2-2; 8 positions agree with TRBD1. CDR3 length equals 16 residues. V gave up 3 bases and J gave up 6 bases; unmatched junction bases: 10. Germline V CDR1 and CDR2: SGHNT, YYREEE (reference sequence). CDR3 DNA: TGTGCCAGCAGCTCGGGAACAGGGGGTCGTTCCGGGGAGCTGTTTTTT. It codes for CASSSGTGGRSGELFF. Based on the CDR3 plus reference TRBV5-4 and TRBJ2-2, the full variable domain is ETGVTQSPTHLIKTRGQQVTLRCSSQSGHNTVSWYQQALGQGPQFIFQYYREEENGRGNFPPRFSGLQFPNYSSELNVNALELDDSALYLCASSSGTGGRSGELFFGEGSRLTVL.